This T cell receptor beta chain comes out of a study of vaccination and CD4 T cells after COVID-19. Study findings and constraints: Post-vaccination, and not before, a median about 90% of reactive clones appeared in convalescent patients.

This sample's treatment: roughly 10-day PBMC culture with coronavirus spike peptide pools or control peptides (ViraFEST assay). Expansion of antigen-specific T cells with peptide pools by ViraFEST preceded sequencing of TCRs. Regarding this clonotype: What it recognizes is unknown.

Cultured CD4+ T cell DNA underwent sequencing with the Oncomine TCR Beta short-read assay. Each CDR3 protein is one row after TCRdb ran MiXCR on the PCR reads. The sample shows approximately 16,000 distinct CDR3 sequences, about 35% of them seen only once. Trimming shortened V by 5 bases and J by 2 bases, and 7 bases separated the two germline ends. Germline V gene data show CDR1 as SGHNT and CDR2 as YENEEA. CDR3 length: 12 amino acids. The sequencing input was cultured CD4+ T cells from blood. This receptor was taken from a human donor with COVID-19. The rearrangement joins TRBV11-3 to TRBJ2-7; D is possibly TRBD1 (6 bases). CDR3 coding DNA: TGTGCCAGCAGCCGGGACACCTACGAGCAGTACTTC. Protein product: CASSRDTYEQYF.